A single sample gave rise to the 19 T cell receptor beta chains below, sequenced in a study of blood T cells in healthy people across ages. A sample-barcoded 5' primer and a J-beta primer mix were used in a second PCR of about 7 to 11 cycles. TCRdb used MiXCR to reprocess the 5' RACE reads, holding one entry per CDR3 protein. The table has 850,000 to 1,000,000 distinct CDR3 sequences, roughly 52% seen once. Material: blood. All receptors derive from a man aged 25-45 years in good health.

This chain joins TRBV29-1 and TRBJ2-1; 7 bases line up with TRBD1. CDR1 and CDR2 from the germline V gene are SQVTM and ANQGSEA. With 5 bases clipped from V and 5 bases from J, the junction kept 9 bases outside the gene matches. The CDR3 is made up of 14 amino acids. CDR3 residues: CSVSPAGGNNEQFF. The DNA of the CDR3 is TGCAGCGTTTCACCGGCAGGGGGAAACAATGAGCAGTTCTTC.

The sample holds a few counts of this clonotype. The rearrangement joins TRBV4-3 to TRBJ2-1; a weak D match, TRBD2 (5 bases). The CDR3 contains 14 residues. Trimming pared 1 base from V and 9 bases from J, leaving 13 bases between. The germline CDR1 and CDR2 sequences are LGHNA and YSLEER. DNA for the CDR3: TGCGCCAGCAGCCAAGTTAGTCACGCGGGTGAGCAGTTCTTC. Its translation: CASSQVSHAGEQFF.

J is TRBJ2-6 and V is TRBV7-9; D may be TRBD2 (5 bases). In germline, CDR1 is SEHNR, CDR2 FQNEAQ (reference sequence). The CDR3 consists of 17 residues. Trimming removed 5 bases from V and 2 bases from J, with 16 bases in between. CDR3 sequence (DNA): TGTGCCAGCAGCCCTCCCGGGGTGAGTGCTGGGGCCAACGTCCTGACTTTC. This gives the protein CASSPPGVSAGANVLTF.

The chain recombines TRBV6-5 with TRBJ1-2; 8 nucleotides line up with TRBD1. The junction had 9 bases not matched to a gene; V was cut back by 6 bases and J by 0 bases. This CDR3 comprises 16 residues. Germline V gene lookup returns CDR1 MNHEY and CDR2 SVGAGI. CDR3 DNA: TGTGCCAGCAGACCTGTATTACAGGGGGCTAACTATGGCTACACCTTC. Its translation is CASRPVLQGANYGYTF.

This clonotype showed up just once. The chain is built from TRBV7-8 and TRBJ2-6; no clear D gene. Germline V gives CDR1 SGHVS, CDR2 FQNEAQ. This CDR3 region has 16 residues. V was trimmed by 8 bases and J by 0 bases, leaving 14 bases between them. The CDR3 DNA reads as TGTGCCAGCGGAAACAGTGAACTCTCTGGGGCCAACGTCCTGACTTTC. Translated: CASGNSELSGANVLTF. Full variable domain (remainder filled in from reference TRBV7-8 and TRBJ2-6): GAGVSQSPRYKVAKRGQDVALRCDPISGHVSLFWYQQALGQGPEFLTYFQNEAQLDKSGLPSDRFFAERPEGSVSTLKIQRTQQEDSAVYLCASGNSELSGANVLTFGAGSRLTVL.

The CDR3 reads CASSQEATATKETQYF. The CDR3 DNA sequence: TGCGCCAGCAGCCAAGAGGCCACCGCGACCAAAGAGACCCAGTACTTC. V gene TRBV4-1 combines with J gene TRBJ2-5, with D unclear. Germline V CDR1 and CDR2: MGHRA, YSYEKL. The CDR3 has 16 amino acids. V gave up 0 bases and J gave up 3 bases, with 14 bases separating them.

V usage is TRBV27 and J usage is TRBJ2-7, with 11 bases lining up with TRBD1. CDR1 is MNHEY, CDR2 SMNVEV, per germline (reference sequence). Losses at the gene ends were 8 bases for V and 6 bases for J; bases not matched to a gene: 18. This CDR3 comprises 17 residues. CDR3 loop: CASRLLPPGQGVAEQYF. The DNA of the CDR3 is TGTGCCAGCCGACTCCTTCCACCGGGACAGGGGGTAGCCGAGCAGTACTTC.

V is TRBV3-1 and J is TRBJ1-5; D ambiguous. Trimming removed 4 bases at V and 6 bases at J, with 16 bases between. CDR1 is LGHDT, CDR2 YNNKEL, per germline (reference sequence). The CDR3 consists of 15 residues. As DNA, the CDR3 is TGTGCCAGCAGCCCTAACATAGGGTTGGGTCAGCCCCAGCATTTT. As protein: CASSPNIGLGQPQHF.

This clonotype turned up a few times. CDR3 residues: CASSQDRRGLTYGYTF. Here the CDR3 DNA reads TGTGCCAGCAGCCAAGACCGCAGGGGCCTAACCTATGGCTACACCTTC. V and J are TRBV4-2 and TRBJ1-2; possible D gene TRBD1, 6 bases. In germline, CDR1 is LGHNA, CDR2 YNFKEQ. V was trimmed by 0 bases and J by 4 bases, leaving 15 bases between them. The CDR3 is made up of 16 amino acids.

This rearrangement joins TRBV6-1 to TRBJ1-5; D is ambiguous. Between the trimmed V and J ends, which lost 3 bases and 2 bases, there was a span of 11 bases. Germline V gives CDR1 MNHNS, CDR2 SASEGT. This CDR3 is 15 amino acids long. The CDR3 nucleotides are TGTGCCAGCAGTGACTTGGGGATTGGCAATCAGCCCCAGCATTTT. The encoded protein is CASSDLGIGNQPQHF.

The rearrangement links TRBV10-3 to TRBJ1-1; possible D gene TRBD1, 6 bases. The length of the CDR3 is 11 residues. V was shortened by 5 bases and J by 7 bases, with 8 bases between the two germline ends. Germline lookup yields CDR1 ENHRY and CDR2 SYGVKD. CDR3 DNA: TGTGCCATCAGTACAGGGCTTGAAGCTTTCTTT. Its translation is CAISTGLEAFF.

The CDR3 nucleotides are TGCAGTGCTAGAGATGGCAGGGAACCCCGGGGCGAGCAGTACTTC. Protein sequence: CSARDGREPRGEQYF. The V call is TRBV20-1, the J call TRBJ2-4; either TRBD1 or TRBD2 may supply D (5 bases each). The J call is uncertain, as TRBJ2-7 better fits the DNA end. This CDR3 comprises 15 residues. The germline V gene encodes CDR1 DFQATT and CDR2 SNEGSKA (reference sequence).

This chain uses TRBV18 with TRBJ1-2; D unclear. Germline-derived CDR1 and CDR2 are KGHSH and LQKENI. Trimming stripped 0 bases from V and 4 bases from J, with 9 bases between. CDR3 length equals 14 residues. This CDR3 is CASSPPGSAYGYTF. The CDR3 nucleotides read TGTGCCAGCTCACCACCAGGGTCAGCCTATGGCTACACCTTC.

This clonotype has only a few counts. The chain combines TRBV12-3 or TRBV12-4 with TRBJ1-2, with 9 bases identical to TRBD1. The CDR3 length is 15 residues. The V and J ends lost 1 base and 7 bases, in that order; junction bases with no gene match: 7. The CDR3 coding sequence is TGTGCCAGCAGTTTAGAGACAGGGGGAGTCTCTGGCTACACCTTC. Translating it yields CASSLETGGVSGYTF.

V usage is TRBV4-2 and J usage is TRBJ2-3, with 15 positions matching TRBD2. In germline, CDR1 is LGHNA, CDR2 YNFKEQ. The CDR3 totals 17 residues. V was clipped by 5 bases and J by 3 bases; unmatched bases: 6. The CDR3 region is CASSGLAGGPGTDTQYF. CDR3 nucleotides: TGTGCCAGCAGCGGACTAGCGGGAGGGCCGGGTACAGATACGCAGTATTTT.

This clonotype was seen only a few times. The rearrangement links TRBV11-2 to TRBJ2-3; 11 positions match TRBD1. Germline loops: CDR1 SGHAT, CDR2 FQNNGV. The CDR3 loop spans 15 amino acids. Trimming cost V 3 bases and J 6 bases; bases outside gene matches: 5. The CDR3 nucleotides are TGTGCCAGCAGCTTCAGGACAGGGGGCTGGGATACGCAGTATTTT. Its protein is CASSFRTGGWDTQYF. Full variable domain (outside the CDR3, taken from reference TRBV11-2 and TRBJ2-3): EAGVAQSPRYKIIEKRQSVAFWCNPISGHATLYWYQQILGQGPKLLIQFQNNGVVDDSQLPKDRFSAERLKGVDSTLKIQPAKLEDSAVYLCASSFRTGGWDTQYFGPGTRLTVL.

This clonotype was recorded a few times. The chain employs TRBV29-1 and TRBJ2-1, with D possibly matching TRBD1 (5 bases). This CDR3 region has 12 residues. The V gene's germline CDR1 is SQVTM and CDR2 ANQGSEA. Trimming took off 7 bases at V and 5 bases at J, with 12 bases between the two ends. CDR3: CSGLWGDNEQFF. The CDR3 coding sequence is TGCAGCGGGCTATGGGGCGACAATGAGCAGTTCTTC.

The V call is TRBV20-1, the J call TRBJ2-1, with TRBD2 identical over 7 bases. The CDR3 runs 15 residues. J was trimmed by 3 bases and V by 0 bases; bases with no gene match: 5. The germline CDR1 and CDR2 sequences are DFQATT and SNEGSKA (reference sequence). CDR3 DNA sequence: TGCAGTGCTAGAGATCTAAGCGGGATCTACAATGAGCAGTTCTTC. The encoded protein is CSARDLSGIYNEQFF.

J is TRBJ2-3 and V is TRBV28; 7 bases are a match to TRBD2. Germline-derived CDR1 and CDR2 are MDHEN and SYDVKM. V was clipped by 10 bases and J by 3 bases; unmatched bases: 10. This CDR3 is 14 amino acids long. In nucleotides, the CDR3 is TGTGCCACCTCAGAGCGGGGCCGAACAGATACGCAGTATTTT. Protein: CATSERGRTDTQYF. Full variable domain (missing parts from reference TRBV28 and TRBJ2-3): DVKVTQSSRYLVKRTGEKVFLECVQDMDHENMFWYRQDPGLGLRLIYFSYDVKMKEKGDIPEGYSVSREKKERFSLILESASTNQTSMYLCATSERGRTDTQYFGPGTRLTVL.